This entry lists 31 T cell receptor beta chains sequenced from one sample in a study of siplizumab effects on memory and regulatory T cells. Clones were read by immunoSEQ multiplex PCR, and TCRdb kept only the in-frame ones, dropping some. The sample records about 6,600 clones, roughly a third being singletons. The mixed lymphocyte reaction cells underwent coculture at 37°C for over 5 days. No cognate antigen is known for these TCRs. The sample consisted of CFSE-low (dividing) CD8+ T cells sorted from an allogeneic mixed lymphocyte reaction. Receptors originate from a human donor in good health; the cells came from an allogeneic mixed lymphocyte reaction.

This clone is labeled medium-sized. The chain joins TRBV28 to TRBJ2-7; the match to TRBD1 covers 10 bases. V was clipped by 4 bases and J by 6 bases; unmatched bases: 12. Per germline, CDR1 MDHEN and CDR2 SYDVKM. The CDR3 extends over 16 amino acids. In DNA form, the CDR3 reads TGTGCCAGCAGTTCCCCCGGGACAGGGGTAATAAGCGAGCAGTACTTC. It encodes CASSSPGTGVISEQYF. The whole variable domain, remainder taken from reference TRBV28 and TRBJ2-7, is DVKVTQSSRYLVKRTGEKVFLECVQDMDHENMFWYRQDPGLGLRLIYFSYDVKMKEKGDIPEGYSVSREKKERFSLILESASTNQTSMYLCASSSPGTGVISEQYFGPGTRLTVT.

The chain couples TRBV30 to TRBJ1-2; D is possibly TRBD1 (6 bases). This CDR3 contains 16 residues. Trimming pared 0 bases from V and 5 bases from J, leaving 19 bases between. The germline V gene has CDR1 GTSNPN and CDR2 SVGIG (reference sequence). The CDR3 DNA reads TGTGCCTGGAGTGTAAAGAATGGGGGGCGCTTTTATGGCTACACCTTC. It specifies CAWSVKNGGRFYGYTF.

This clone was found once. Written as DNA, the CDR3 is TGTGCCAGCAGCTCCGGGACAGGCTTTTACGAGCAGTACTTC. Amino acids: CASSSGTGFYEQYF. J is TRBJ2-7 and V is TRBV11-1, with 8 bases lining up with TRBD1. The V gene end was trimmed by 4 bases and the J gene end by 4 bases; junction bases not matched to a gene: 6. The CDR3 runs to 14 residues. Germline CDR1 SGHAT, CDR2 FQDESV (reference sequence). Using reference TRBV11-1 and TRBJ2-7 for the parts outside the CDR3, the full variable domain is EAEVAQSPRYKITEKSQAVAFWCDPISGHATLYWYRQILGQGPELLVQFQDESVVDDSQLPKDRFSAERLKGVDSTLKIQPAELGDSAMYLCASSSGTGFYEQYFGPGTRLTVT.

This clone is classed as medium-sized. The chain combines TRBV28 with TRBJ2-7; 8 nucleotides line up with TRBD2. The CDR3 is 18 residues long. J was trimmed by 4 bases and V by 2 bases; bases with no gene match: 16. Germline CDR1 and CDR2: MDHEN and SYDVKM. The CDR3 DNA follows: TGTGCCAGCAGTTTACCGTACCAAGCGGGAGTTGCGACTTACGAGCAGTACTTC. This encodes CASSLPYQAGVATYEQYF. The full variable domain, its missing parts supplied by reference TRBV28 and TRBJ2-7, is DVKVTQSSRYLVKRTGEKVFLECVQDMDHENMFWYRQDPGLGLRLIYFSYDVKMKEKGDIPEGYSVSREKKERFSLILESASTNQTSMYLCASSLPYQAGVATYEQYFGPGTRLTVT.

This clone was counted a few times. In DNA form, the CDR3 reads TGTGCCAGCAGCTCCCATGGCACTGAAGCTTTCTTT. Translating gives CASSSHGTEAFF. The V call is TRBV7-9, the J call TRBJ1-1, with D unclear. Germline V gene lookup returns CDR1 SEHNR and CDR2 FQNEAQ (reference sequence). The CDR3 is 12 amino acids. Deletions cut 4 bases from V and 4 bases from J, with 7 bases between.

CDR3 coding DNA: TGTGCCAGCAGCCAACCCTACTGGGGTGCCTATGGCTACACCTTC. Encoded protein: CASSQPYWGAYGYTF. The V and J genes are TRBV7-6 and TRBJ1-2; D gene uncertain. Looked up from germline, CDR1 is SGHVS and CDR2 is FNYEAQ. The CDR3 has 15 amino acids. Trimming shortened V by 5 bases and J by 4 bases, and 17 bases separated the two germline ends.

This clone showed up just a few times. The V call is TRBV25-1, the J call TRBJ2-1; possibly TRBD1 for D (6 bases). The CDR3 has 14 residues. Germline CDR1 reads MGHDK; CDR2 reads SYGVNS. V lost 8 bases and J lost 3, with 14 bases in between. The CDR3: CASAPGTNYNEQFF. The CDR3, as DNA: TGTGCCAGCGCTCCCGGGACAAACTACAATGAGCAGTTCTTC.

By share, this clone ranks as medium-sized. This sequence joins TRBV2 and TRBJ1-1; D is unclear. The CDR3 has 16 amino acids. Trimming removed 3 bases at V and 0 bases at J, with 14 bases between. Per germline, CDR1 SNHLY and CDR2 FYNNEI. CDR3 DNA sequence: TGTGCCAGCAGTGAGGGCCATCTGGGAATGAACACTGAAGCTTTCTTT. Protein product: CASSEGHLGMNTEAFF. The entire variable domain, with the rest obtained from reference TRBV2 and TRBJ1-1, is as follows: EPEVTQTPSHQVTQMGQEVILRCVPISNHLYFYWYRQILGQKVEFLVSFYNNEISEKSEIFDDQFSVERPDGSNFTLKIRSTKLEDSAMYFCASSEGHLGMNTEAFFGQGTRLTVV.

This clone is deemed medium-sized. This chain connects TRBV4-2 to TRBJ2-2, with D possibly TRBD2 on 5 matching bases. Germline V CDR1 and CDR2: LGHNA, YNFKEQ. The CDR3 runs to 13 residues. The V and J ends lost 3 bases and 9 bases respectively, with 11 bases between them. In nucleotides, the CDR3 is TGTGCCAGCAGCCAGGAGGAGTTCAGGGAGCTGTTTTTT. This codes for CASSQEEFRELFF.

The V call is TRBV11-2, the J call TRBJ2-7; 7 nucleotides align to TRBD1. CDR1 and CDR2 (germline): SGHAT, FQNNGV. The CDR3 runs to 14 residues. After removal of 4 bases from V and 3 bases from J, the junction contained 6 bases not matched to a gene. CDR3 nucleotides: TGTGCCAGCAGCTACGAGACAGGGATCTACGAGCAGTACTTC. Translation: CASSYETGIYEQYF.

This clone was seen more than once but under ten times. The rearrangement uses TRBV10-3 and TRBJ2-3; weak D call: TRBD2 (7 bases). The CDR3 totals 17 residues. V gave up 8 bases and J gave up 2 bases, with 23 bases separating them. Per the germline V gene, CDR1 is ENHRY and CDR2 is SYGVKD. The CDR3 DNA reads as TGTGCCATCGGGGGGGGCCCAAAGGGAATCCCCACAGATACGCAGTATTTT. It translates to CAIGGGPKGIPTDTQYF.

By share of the sample, this clone is medium-sized. The rearrangement links TRBV7-3 to TRBJ2-1; D is possibly TRBD2 (6 bases). V lost 5 bases to trimming and J lost 0 bases, with 11 bases between them. The CDR3 loop spans 15 amino acids. CDR1 and CDR2 from the germline V gene are SGHTA and FQGTGA. The chain's CDR3 is CASSQGLGSYNEQFF. The CDR3 region has the DNA TGTGCCAGCAGCCAGGGACTGGGCTCCTACAATGAGCAGTTCTTC.

This chain joins TRBV11-1 and TRBJ2-5; possibly TRBD1 for D (6 bases). The CDR3 contains 16 residues. Trimming took off 0 bases at V and 0 bases at J, with 11 bases between the two ends. The germline V gene has CDR1 SGHAT and CDR2 FQDESV (reference sequence). Here the CDR3 DNA reads TGTGCCAGCAGCTTAGCCCCGGACAGCTACCAAGAGACCCAGTACTTC. This codes for CASSLAPDSYQETQYF.

Judged by abundance, this clone is medium-sized (0.01 to 0.1%). J is TRBJ1-5 and V is TRBV27; D is unresolved. Trimming left V 5 bases short and J 1 base short, with 6 bases between. CDR1 and CDR2 from the germline V gene are MNHEY and SMNVEV (reference sequence). There are 13 residues in the CDR3. DNA of the CDR3: TGTGCCAGCAGTACCCTAAGCAATCAGCCCCAGCATTTT. Protein product: CASSTLSNQPQHF.

This clone has more than one count but fewer than ten. The V and J genes are TRBV11-2 and TRBJ2-1, with 7 bases fitting TRBD2. This CDR3 contains 15 residues. Trimming at V came to 0 bases and at J to 4 bases, leaving 3 bases not matched to a gene. CDR1 and CDR2 (germline): SGHAT, FQNNGV. The CDR3 sequence is CASSLEGTIYNEQFF. CDR3 in DNA: TGTGCCAGCAGCTTAGAAGGGACTATTTACAATGAGCAGTTCTTC.

In its sample, this clone ranks as large. V usage is TRBV27 and J usage is TRBJ1-1; D is unresolved. Germline V gives CDR1 MNHEY, CDR2 SMNVEV (reference sequence). This CDR3 spans 14 amino acids. Trimming left V 0 bases short and J 3 bases short, with 8 bases between. CDR3 DNA sequence: TGTGCCAGCAGTTTATCGTTCGGGTACACTGAAGCTTTCTTT. It encodes CASSLSFGYTEAFF.

The rearrangement uses TRBV5-1 and TRBJ1-5, with a possible D match to TRBD1 (5 bases). Trimming left V 1 base short and J 2 bases short, with 10 bases between. There are 15 residues in the CDR3. Germline assignment: CDR1 SGHRS and CDR2 YFSETQ. The CDR3 DNA reads TGCGCCAGCAGCTTGCAGGGTGGCGGCAATCAGCCCCAGCATTTT. Translating gives CASSLQGGGNQPQHF.

The chain couples TRBV2 to TRBJ1-2, with 11 bases matching TRBD1. Germline V CDR1 and CDR2: SNHLY, FYNNEI. The CDR3 is 13 residues long. The ends lost 7 bases at V and 4 bases at J; junction bases unmatched: 2. The CDR3: CASMGQGGYGYTF. In nucleotides, the CDR3 is TGTGCCAGCATGGGACAGGGGGGCTATGGCTACACCTTC. The full variable domain, completed using reference TRBV2 and TRBJ1-2, is EPEVTQTPSHQVTQMGQEVILRCVPISNHLYFYWYRQILGQKVEFLVSFYNNEISEKSEIFDDQFSVERPDGSNFTLKIRSTKLEDSAMYFCASMGQGGYGYTFGSGTRLTVV.

The chain joins TRBV11-2 to TRBJ2-7; 7 positions match TRBD1. The CDR3 is 16 amino acids. Trimming removed 2 bases from V and 0 bases from J; junction bases left unmatched: 7. Per germline, CDR1 SGHAT and CDR2 FQNNGV. The CDR3 DNA reads TGTGCCAGCAGCTTACCCGGGACAGCTCTCTCCTACGAGCAGTACTTC. Its protein is CASSLPGTALSYEQYF.

The chain combines TRBV27 with TRBJ2-1; TRBD2 matches at 8 bases. CDR3 length equals 14 residues. V trimming: 5 bases; J trimming: 5 bases; junction bases outside the gene matches: 5. Germline CDR1 MNHEY, CDR2 SMNVEV (reference sequence). The CDR3 here is CASSQGGGNNEQFF. As DNA, the CDR3 is TGTGCCAGCAGTCAGGGCGGGGGGAACAATGAGCAGTTCTTC.

This clone has only a few counts. This sequence joins TRBV6-5 and TRBJ2-2; D not resolved. Per the germline V gene, CDR1 is MNHEY and CDR2 is SVGAGI. CDR3 length equals 14 residues. The V end lost 10 bases, the J end lost 6 bases, and 18 bases lay between the germline ends. CDR3 sequence (DNA): TGTGCCACCCTCCAGACAAACACCCCCGGGGAGCTGTTTTTT. It yields the protein CATLQTNTPGELFF.

The chain uses TRBV4-1 and TRBJ1-1, with D hard to call. The V and J ends lost 4 bases and 1 base respectively, with 7 bases between them. Germline V gene sequence: CDR1 MGHRA, CDR2 YSYEKL. The CDR3 sequence is 13 residues long. The CDR3 nucleotides are TGCGCCAGCAGCCCCCCAGAGAACACTGAAGCTTTCTTT. Translation: CASSPPENTEAFF.

The V gene is TRBV28, the J gene TRBJ2-2, with TRBD2 matching over 7 bases. The CDR3 spans 16 residues. The V gene end was trimmed by 2 bases and the J gene end by 4 bases; junction bases not matched to a gene: 7. Germline V lookup: CDR1 MDHEN, CDR2 SYDVKM. This chain's CDR3 is CASSLGGEGVTGELFF. CDR3 DNA: TGTGCCAGCAGTTTAGGGGGGGAAGGGGTCACCGGGGAGCTGTTTTTT. Together with reference TRBV28 and TRBJ2-2, the CDR3 gives the full variable domain: DVKVTQSSRYLVKRTGEKVFLECVQDMDHENMFWYRQDPGLGLRLIYFSYDVKMKEKGDIPEGYSVSREKKERFSLILESASTNQTSMYLCASSLGGEGVTGELFFGEGSRLTVL.

The chain combines TRBV27 with TRBJ2-1; TRBD2 matches at 12 bases. The germline gives CDR1 MNHEY, CDR2 SMNVEV (reference sequence). V lost 4 bases and J lost 5; bases outside the gene matches: 0. This CDR3 has 14 residues. As DNA, the CDR3 is TGTGCCAGCAGTTGGACTAGCGGGAACAATGAGCAGTTCTTC. Protein: CASSWTSGNNEQFF.

A single count supports this clone. V usage is TRBV28 and J usage is TRBJ1-1; D is unclear. This CDR3 has 14 amino acids. Looked up from germline, CDR1 is MDHEN and CDR2 is SYDVKM. The V end was cut by 5 bases, the J end by 0 bases, with 10 bases between. CDR3 sequence: CASSVVGLNTEAFF. CDR3 bases: TGTGCCAGCAGTGTAGTCGGACTGAACACTGAAGCTTTCTTT.

This clone is large in the sample. The chain links TRBV19 to TRBJ2-7; no firm D call. The CDR3 totals 13 residues. Germline CDR1 is LNHDA and CDR2 is SQIVND (reference sequence). V shed 6 bases and J shed 3 bases, with 12 bases lying between them. CDR3 residues: CASSPYLGYEQYF. As DNA, the CDR3 is TGTGCCAGTAGCCCCTATCTCGGCTACGAGCAGTACTTC.

V and J are TRBV28 and TRBJ2-5; TRBD1 is a possible D gene (6 bases). This CDR3 is 15 amino acids long. The germline V and J ends were trimmed by 7 bases and 5 bases, with 20 bases remaining between them. Germline CDR1 MDHEN, CDR2 SYDVKM. The CDR3 region is CASNPYPDRRETQYF. CDR3 nucleotides: TGTGCCAGCAACCCGTACCCGGACAGACGGGAGACCCAGTACTTC.

The chain joins TRBV11-3 to TRBJ2-5; 13 nucleotides align to TRBD2. CDR3 length: 16 amino acids. With 5 bases clipped from V and 5 bases from J, the junction kept 8 bases outside the gene matches. Germline lookup yields CDR1 SGHNT and CDR2 YENEEA. The CDR3 region has the DNA TGTGCCAGCAGCAGTAGGACTAGCGGGAGTGCGGAGACCCAGTACTTC. The encoded protein is CASSSRTSGSAETQYF.

The J gene is TRBJ2-7, the V gene TRBV4-2; the match to TRBD2 covers 9 bases. The CDR3 has 13 residues. The germline gives CDR1 LGHNA, CDR2 YNFKEQ. The V gene end was trimmed by 5 bases and the J gene end by 7 bases; junction bases not matched to a gene: 6. CDR3 nucleotides: TGTGCCAGCAGCTTGGTAGCGGGAGATGAGCAGTACTTC. It yields the protein CASSLVAGDEQYF.

By its share, this clone is medium-sized (0.01 to 0.1%). This sequence joins TRBV7-9 and TRBJ1-3, with a weak D call TRBD1 (6 bases). The CDR3 covers 13 residues. The germline gives CDR1 SEHNR, CDR2 FQNEAQ (reference sequence). The ends were cut back, 8 bases at V and 0 bases at J, with 8 bases in the middle. CDR3 nucleotide sequence: TGTGCCAGCCGACAGGACTCTGGAAACACCATATATTTT. Amino acid sequence: CASRQDSGNTIYF.

By share, this clone counts as medium-sized. This sample also contains other DNA sequences that code for the same CDR3. The chain links TRBV5-5 to TRBJ2-7; 10 bases match TRBD1. The trim removed 9 bases at V and 3 bases at J, leaving 6 bases unmatched. The CDR3 covers 13 residues. Looked up from germline, CDR1 is SGHKS and CDR2 is YYEKEE (reference sequence). The DNA for the CDR3 is TGTGCCACCGGACAGGGGGGTTTCTACGAGCAGTACTTC. Translation: CATGQGGFYEQYF.